This T cell receptor (beta chain) was sequenced in a study of response to subunit inactivated influenza vaccine. Study-wide points: The authors suggested that every seasonal influenza vaccination recruits few new T cells.

This clonotype was picked up many times. Its antigen is currently unknown. V shed 0 bases and J 4 bases; nucleotides not matched to a gene: 8. Germline V CDR1 and CDR2: DFQATT, SNEGSKA (reference sequence). The CDR3 covers 16 residues. TCRdb reprocessed the RT-PCR reads via MiXCR and lists one record per CDR3 protein. The table includes approximately 530,000 distinct CDR3 sequences, approximately 6.9% detected once. This receptor was taken from a man aged 50 to 75 who received an inactivated influenza vaccine. Sequenced material: PBMCs from blood, taken less than 25 months after vaccination. This chain links TRBV20-1 with TRBJ2-3, with 9 positions matching TRBD2. CDR3 residues: CSARDRRKRGADTQYF. DNA of the CDR3: TGCAGTGCTAGAGATCGGCGGAAGCGGGGGGCAGATACGCAGTATTTT.